What follows describes a single TCR beta chain. Its antigen has not been determined. Base qualities are not recorded, but no much larger clone differs from it by a single base. This entry belongs to a study of blood T cells in healthy people across ages (dated by TCRdb to between 2014 and 2017). In the study overall: In model experiments, roughly one uniquely barcoded TCR beta cDNA molecule per two T cells was captured by template switching. Donors were grouped into four age groups: young (average 16 years), middle-aged (about 38), aged (over 55) and long-lived (about 90). Using deep sequencing normalized with unique cDNA molecular identifiers, the study measured how TCR beta repertoire diversity changes with age. For two donors (one aged 18 to 29 and one aged 80 or older), the study analyzed two additional independent replicas of 1 million unique cDNA reads from the same blood draw. To avoid experimental bias, donors of different ages were distributed randomly across sequencing lanes.

Systemically healthy Caucasian individuals from Russia, 39 in total and aged about 6 to 95 years, were included as donors. Each donor gave about 10 milliliters of peripheral blood, drawn into EDTA-treated Vacutainer tubes. Ficoll-Paque density-gradient centrifugation was used to isolate PBMCs, with at least 6.5 million per sample. Trizol reagent was used to extract total RNA from the PBMCs, yielding at least 5 micrograms per sample. For every donor, an aliquot of PBMCs went through flow cytometry to measure the percentages of naive CD45RAhigh/CD27high T cells. Overall study results and their limits: Observed TCR beta diversity per million T cells fell roughly linearly with age, and a significant reduction was already apparent by age around 36. The long-lived group showed more naive CD4+ T cells, fewer expanded clones and increased TCR diversity than the aged group, suggesting age selection. Total diversity estimates from one million sequenced T cells were considered lower bounds and underestimates. The percentage of naive T cells measured by flow cytometry correlated strongly with observed TCR beta diversity. Because the CMV infection status of the donors was unknown, age-related changes in expanded clonotypes may potentially have been confounded. Bulk unsorted PBMC profiling prevented conclusive comparison of naive and antigen-experienced compartments.

The library was made by 5' RACE. The instrument was an Illumina HiSeq 2500. The second PCR ran for roughly 7 to 12 cycles and used a J-beta primer mix along with a sample-barcoded 5' primer. A template-switch 5' adaptor carrying 12 random nucleotides introduced a unique molecular identifier onto each TCR beta cDNA molecule. Each sample yielded at least 2.5 million CDR3-containing paired-end reads. First-strand cDNA synthesis was performed from all RNA using the Mint cDNA synthesis kit, with priming by a TRBC-specific oligonucleotide. All cDNA was treated with uracil-DNA glycosylase and then went through a first 18-cycle PCR with the universal primers M1SS and BC2_uni_R. The published analysis was carried out like this. Each sample was normalized by randomly selecting 1 million high-quality reads, each carrying a distinct molecular identifier. Reads sharing molecular identifiers were discarded rather than binned into consensus sequences. MiTCR, run with a Q25 quality threshold and the strictest error-elimination algorithm, handled CDR3 identification, clonotype clustering and error correction. A nonparametric unseen species model with Euler transformation was used to estimate a lower bound on total TCR beta diversity. In TCRdb, the public reads were trimmed at Q25 with fastp and aligned with MiXCR, with productive beta chains retained. Each CDR3 protein gets just one entry, which takes the most common genes and DNA from the rows behind it. The V and J calls and clone size are TCRdb's, not the authors'. The sample yields approximately 820,000 distinct CDR3 sequences; under 45% were counted once. The ten largest clones capture roughly 18% of the sample.

The CDR3 spans 14 residues, from the cysteine through the phenylalanine. Only CDR3 DNA is held: 42 bases, read in frame from base 1. At the junction V is shortened by 2 bases and J by 4 bases, with 10 bases in between. CDR1 SGDLS and CDR2 YYNGEE are derived from the germline V gene. The sequence was obtained from a man between 60 and 75 years old in good health. The V and J segments used are TRBV9 and TRBJ1-3; no D gene can be assigned with confidence. The specimen was blood. The bases read TGTGCCAGCAGCGTTAATCCGGAAGGAAACACCATATATTTT. Its protein reads: CASSVNPEGNTIYF.